This T cell receptor beta chain emerged from a study of blood T cells in healthy people across ages. The use of a sample-barcoded 5' primer and a J-beta primer mix characterized a second PCR of roughly 6 to 11 cycles. One entry per CDR3 protein results from TCRdb running MiXCR on the 5' RACE reads. The sample records just over 800,000 distinct CDR3 sequences, around 68% being singletons. The CDR3 runs 17 residues. Trimming at V came to 2 bases and at J to 8 bases, leaving 10 bases not matched to a gene. CDR1 and CDR2 (germline): MNHEY, SVGAGI. The J gene is TRBJ2-1, the V gene TRBV6-5; 12 nucleotides agree with TRBD2. This TCR derives from a man aged 25 to 45 in good health. Sequenced material: blood. The CDR3 here is CASSYGTLAGGQDEQFF. CDR3 nucleotide sequence: TGTGCCAGCAGTTACGGGACCCTAGCGGGGGGGCAAGATGAGCAGTTCTTC.